Below, 19 T cell receptor beta chains from the same sample are listed, as sequenced in a study of CD8+CD57+ T cells in acquired aplastic anemia. Using genomic DNA as the template, TCR beta VDJ and CDR3 profiling was carried out. TCRdb re-derived calls from the reads in MiXCR, one entry per CDR3 protein. This table holds around 64,000 distinct CDR3 sequences, less than 65% found once. Sequenced sample: sorted CD4+, CD8+, or CD8+CD57+ T cells (not recorded which) from PBMCs. The receptors stem from a human donor in good health, serving as a control.

CDR3 in DNA: TGTGCCACCAGTGATTTGACAGGGTTGAGCACCGGGGAGCTGTTTTTT. This encodes CATSDLTGLSTGELFF. This sequence joins TRBV24-1 and TRBJ2-2, with D maybe TRBD1 (6 bases). Trimming removed 0 bases at V and 4 bases at J, with 11 bases between. From germline, CDR1 is KGHDR and CDR2 SFDVKD. The CDR3 covers 16 residues.

This chain links TRBV29-1 with TRBJ2-5; D is unresolved. Germline V gene lookup returns CDR1 SQVTM and CDR2 ANQGSEA. Trimming removed 6 bases at V and 5 bases at J, with 13 bases between. The CDR3 extends over 12 amino acids. The CDR3: CSVTWGRETQYF. CDR3 nucleotides: TGCAGCGTGACGTGGGGAAGGGAGACCCAGTACTTC.

The chain uses TRBV29-1 and TRBJ2-6, with D perhaps matching TRBD1 or TRBD2 (5 bases each). Germline CDR1 SQVTM, CDR2 ANQGSEA. The length of the CDR3 is 17 residues. Trimming took 1 base from V and 0 from J, leaving 13 bases between them. Here the CDR3 reads CSVEVRDLRSGANVLTF. The CDR3 coding sequence is TGCAGCGTTGAAGTTCGGGACCTTCGCTCTGGGGCCAACGTCCTGACTTTC.

This clonotype was seen at least ten times. This CDR3 reads CASSGAQGGYGNQPQHF. The CDR3 bases are TGTGCCAGCAGTGGAGCTCAGGGAGGATATGGCAATCAGCCCCAGCATTTT. This chain connects TRBV2 to TRBJ1-5; TRBD1 is a possible D gene (5 bases). Germline V gives CDR1 SNHLY, CDR2 FYNNEI. CDR3 length equals 17 residues. V was pared by 4 bases and J by 2 bases, with 18 bases between.

The CDR3 reads CASSVNRGQGYGYTF. The CDR3, as DNA: TGTGCCAGTAGTGTAAACAGGGGGCAAGGATATGGCTACACCTTC. The chain couples TRBV19 to TRBJ1-2; 9 nucleotides align to TRBD1. V gave up 5 bases and J gave up 5 bases; unmatched junction bases: 9. Germline V CDR1 and CDR2: LNHDA, SQIVND (reference sequence). The CDR3 is 15 residues long.

V usage is TRBV7-3 and J usage is TRBJ2-7; 10 bases fit TRBD2. The length of the CDR3 is 12 residues. Trimming took 5 bases from V and 7 from J; bases not matched to a gene: 2. Germline CDR1 and CDR2: SGHTA and FQGTGA. Here the CDR3 reads CASSILAGEQYF. Here the CDR3 DNA reads TGTGCCAGCAGCATACTAGCGGGGGAGCAGTACTTC.

The chain carries TRBV25-1 and TRBJ1-2, with 10 bases lining up with TRBD1. Unmatched junction bases numbered 9, after V lost 8 bases and J lost 6 bases. Looked up from germline, CDR1 is MGHDK and CDR2 is SYGVNS. This CDR3 comprises 14 residues. In DNA, the CDR3 is TGTGCCAGCCGCGATTCGGGACAGGGGAATGGCTACACCTTC. Amino acid sequence: CASRDSGQGNGYTF.

This clonotype was seen ten or more times. DNA for the CDR3: TGTGCCAGCAGTTACATTGGGGACGGGTCCTACGAGCAGTACTTC. This gives the protein CASSYIGDGSYEQYF. This chain connects TRBV6-5 to TRBJ2-7; D tentatively fits TRBD1 or TRBD2 (5 bases each). The CDR3 loop spans 15 amino acids. CDR1 and CDR2 (germline): MNHEY, SVGAGI. V lost 2 bases to trimming and J lost 1 base, with 12 bases between them.

The sample holds many counts of this clonotype. The gene calls are TRBV7-9 and TRBJ1-1; no definite D call. In germline, CDR1 is SEHNR, CDR2 FQNEAQ (reference sequence). This CDR3 has 14 amino acids. The V gene lost 6 bases and the J gene lost 0 bases, with 11 bases spanning the gap. CDR3 amino acids: CASSIKGVNTEAFF. Here the CDR3 DNA reads TGTGCCAGCAGTATAAAAGGCGTGAACACTGAAGCTTTCTTT.

This chain connects TRBV19 to TRBJ1-2; D may be TRBD1 (5 bases). The CDR3 has 15 residues. Between the trimmed V and J ends, which lost 4 bases and 4 bases, there was a span of 16 bases. Germline-derived CDR1 and CDR2 are LNHDA and SQIVND (reference sequence). CDR3 coding DNA: TGTGCCAGTAGTAGCCAGGCCGGGGCTCTCTATGGCTACACCTTC. It is translated as CASSSQAGALYGYTF.

The chain has TRBV12-3 or TRBV12-4 and TRBJ2-7, with unresolved D. The CDR3 runs to 14 residues. V lost 5 bases to trimming and J lost 3 bases, with 14 bases between them. The CDR3 coding sequence is TGTGCCAGCAGTCCCCTGACAAATTTCTACGAGCAGTACTTC. Its translation is CASSPLTNFYEQYF.

The sample holds many counts of this clonotype. The V call is TRBV12-3 or TRBV12-4, the J call TRBJ1-6, with a weak D call TRBD1 (5 bases). V was clipped by 7 bases and J by 0 bases, with 13 bases between them. CDR3 length: 16 amino acids. CDR3 amino acids: CASKNWGSSYNSPLHF. DNA of the CDR3: TGTGCCAGCAAAAACTGGGGGAGCTCCTATAATTCACCCCTCCACTTT.

A few counts support this clonotype. The chain uses TRBV7-6 and TRBJ1-5; TRBD1 aligns across 8 bases. The CDR3 totals 15 residues. The V segment lost 1 base and the J segment 9 bases; nucleotides outside the gene matches: 8. Germline CDR1 SGHVS, CDR2 FNYEAQ. CDR3: CASSLDGTGHRPQHF. The CDR3 DNA sequence: TGTGCCAGCAGCTTAGATGGGACAGGACATCGGCCCCAGCATTTT. Full variable domain (outside the CDR3, taken from reference TRBV7-6 and TRBJ1-5): GAGVSQSPRYKVTKRGQDVALRCDPISGHVSLYWYRQALGQGPEFLTYFNYEAQQDKSGLPNDRFSAERPEGSISTLTIQRTEQRDSAMYRCASSLDGTGHRPQHFGDGTRLSIL.

The chain uses TRBV2 and TRBJ1-1, with D hard to call. The length of the CDR3 is 14 residues. V gave up 4 bases and J gave up 8 bases, with 17 bases separating them. Per the germline V gene, CDR1 is SNHLY and CDR2 is FYNNEI. DNA of the CDR3: TGTGCCAGCAGTGCCTCCCCCGGGTTAGCGGAAGCTTTCTTT. It is translated as CASSASPGLAEAFF.

The chain's CDR3 is CASSTPGANVLTF. CDR3 coding DNA: TGTGCCAGTAGTACCCCGGGGGCCAACGTCCTGACTTTC. The V call is TRBV19, the J call TRBJ2-6; D call uncertain. Trimming took off 4 bases at V and 4 bases at J, with 5 bases between the two ends. Germline CDR1 reads LNHDA; CDR2 reads SQIVND (reference sequence). The length of the CDR3 is 13 residues.

The V and J genes are TRBV10-1 and TRBJ2-1; D remains unclear. V gave up 2 bases and J gave up 2 bases, with 7 bases separating them. CDR1 and CDR2 (germline): WNHNN, SYGVQD (reference sequence). The CDR3 loop spans 14 amino acids. For the CDR3, the DNA is TGCGCCAGCAGTGAGCGGAATACCTACAATGAGCAGTTCTTC. Its protein is CASSERNTYNEQFF.

Ten or more counts support this clonotype. V is TRBV5-5 and J is TRBJ1-2; no reliable D call. This CDR3 is built from 14 residues. Between the trimmed V and J ends, which lost 0 bases and 7 bases, there was a span of 13 bases. CDR1 is SGHKS and CDR2 is YYEKEE in the germline V gene (reference sequence). Here the CDR3 DNA reads TGTGCCAGCAGCTTGGAGTGGGGTCAGTTTGGCTACACCTTC. It specifies CASSLEWGQFGYTF.

This clonotype was seen at least ten times. The J gene is TRBJ2-7, the V gene TRBV20-1, with D perhaps matching TRBD2 (5 bases). CDR1 and CDR2 (germline): DFQATT, SNEGSKA (reference sequence). CDR3 length equals 12 residues. The CDR3 DNA sequence: TGCAGGGCAGGAGGTAGCTCCTACGAGCAGTACTTC. Residues: CRAGGSSYEQYF.

This clonotype is termed medium-sized. This chain uses TRBV19 with TRBJ1-5; D may be TRBD1 (6 bases). Germline CDR1 is LNHDA and CDR2 is SQIVND (reference sequence). With 5 bases removed from V and 14 bases from J, the gap between germline ends came to 16 bases. The CDR3 contains 12 residues. CDR3: CASSPEPGHEHF. The CDR3 nucleotides read TGTGCCAGTAGTCCGGAACCGGGACATGAGCATTTT.